Given below is one T cell receptor (beta chain) in context. The sample holds one count of this clone. No antigen is known for it. There are no base qualities to consult, and no much larger clone falls within one base. The data are from a study of cytomegalovirus exposure and HLA in healthy donors (TCRdb year 2017). A note on the overall study: An earlier analysis of some 600 of the donors reported around 280 Gb of sequence data and roughly 120 million unique TCR beta sequences obtained from around 170 million T cells. Besides the first cohort of roughly 700 subjects, a separate validation cohort made up of roughly 120 different subjects was used. The study aimed to test whether signatures of past pathogen exposure could be identified by cataloging public T cell receptors. Both class I and class II loci were covered by HLA typing, at four-digit resolution. An early release covering more than 500 HLA-typed donors comprised 250 to 350 gigabases of sequencing data and around 80 million unique TCR sequences. Of the roughly 410 genotyped donors, less than 85% were placed in the genetic ancestry cluster associated with self-reported Caucasian donors. Alongside the repertoire data, information on donor age, sex, ethnicity and CMV serostatus was compiled. Every repertoire in the discovery cohort had been generated on one and the same sequencing platform. A later analysis re-examined previously published TCR beta repertoires from several hundred donors and added high-resolution HLA genotyping to investigate patterns of TCR occurrence. An earlier analysis of 587 of the donors used high-throughput TCR beta sequencing to judge whether each TCR beta V gene segment behaved as functional or pseudogenic. A later genetic analysis took genome-wide SNP genotypes for about 65% of the roughly 670 donors and used that subset as a discovery cohort. To predict cytomegalovirus infection status, the study brought together high-throughput TCR immunosequencing, statistical association of individual TCRs with disease status, and machine learning. Rather than drawing on any new phenotypic data, the later analysis identified candidate immune exposures from TCR beta sequences and the way those sequences occurred across donors. Typing coverage differed by locus: A, B, C, DRB1 and DQB1 were typed in roughly 629-640 donors, DQA1 in 500 to 550, DPA1 in some 600, and DPB1 in about 450. Roughly 5 DR-DQ haplotypes were treated as single units for association and clustering because of strong linkage in the cohort. Among about 360 genotyped donors of the cohort, an average of 235,054 unique TCR beta nucleotide sequences were sequenced per donor, about a sixth of them non-productive. The study profiled the T cell repertoires of under 700 subjects by immunosequencing and related them to cytomegalovirus serostatus. Study-wide conclusions, independent of this receptor: The cohort was sequenced for TCR beta chains only, and without alpha or paired-chain data the features that could be detected were limited. According to a later analysis, most CMV-associated TCR beta chains appeared to be HLA-restricted, and the HLA associations seemed to be driven largely by CMV exposure. In a later genetic analysis, a missense DCLRE1C variant was associated with V-gene and J-gene trimming of TCR beta chains, and the association was replicated in an independent cohort. In vitro tests confirmed that three of the cytomegalovirus-associated TCR beta chains recognize cytomegalovirus antigens. Immune exposure information for the cohort was limited to CMV serostatus. When HLA alleles, especially DR and DQ, strongly co-occurred, TCR associations were difficult to assign to individual alleles. The classifier was reported to diagnose cytomegalovirus status with high specificity and sensitivity in both the original cohort and the validation cohort. A further reported finding was that TCR beta sequences accurately predicted the HLA-A and HLA-B alleles for most subjects in the first cohort. A later analysis found that TCR association rates varied across HLA loci, with DRB1 alleles showing the most associated TCRs and HLA-C alleles the fewest. According to a later analysis, parvovirus B19, influenza, CMV and Epstein-Barr virus appeared linked to several top co-occurrence clusters. Across donors, most TCR sequences were observed very rarely, whereas some public TCRs were present in many individuals. In an earlier analysis of fewer than 700 of the donors, most TCR beta V segments appeared in productive rearrangements about 87% or about 30% of the time, broadly matching IMGT annotations. In a later genetic analysis, fewer N-insertions in productive TCRs were reported among donors in an Asian-associated ancestry cluster than the approximately 710-donor mean. A later analysis found that HLA-associated TCR beta chains were more clonally expanded and had lower generation probabilities than equally common non-associated chains. A group of highly shared sequence variants was considered likely to be a technical artifact of the sequencing pipeline. Because counts were too low, 15 or so rarely observed V segments, including chromosome 9 orphons, were excluded from the earlier analysis of some 540 of the donors. The presence/absence analyses assumed that sequencing depth was roughly uniform across donors, and that assumption may not be true. The authors suggested that the approach could potentially be extended to other disease states and immunological phenotypes. In the study, around 150 TCR beta chains were listed as associated with cytomegalovirus. Specific HLA alleles were associated with roughly 16,000 TCR beta sequences at a false discovery rate of 0.05 in a later analysis. Because HLA typing was missing for some donors at each locus, association tests included only the typed subset. Linkage disequilibrium might explain the correlated functional status among segregating V segments, but an unknown experimental factor could not be excluded.

In total, approximately 610 healthy bone marrow donors made up the cohort. At the time of sampling, all cohort members were nominally healthy, though unrecorded immune exposures were likely present. The donor was CMV seropositive and belonged to the group of more than 250 seropositive cohort members. Every donor gave a peripheral blood sample, and the peripheral blood mononuclear cells from that sample were used for TCR beta sequencing. The Qiagen DNeasy Blood Extraction Kit was used to extract genomic DNA from the blood cell samples. Libraries were prepared through the immunoSEQ multiplex PCR assay. For the multiplex PCR, a mixture combining 60 forward primers for TCR Vbeta segments and 13 reverse primers for TCR Jbeta segments was used. Amplification of the CDR3 region of rearranged TCR beta genes was performed with a multiplex PCR assay on genomic DNA. The Illumina HiSeq System was used to sequence the amplified TCR beta libraries as 87-base-pair reads. The paper's data handling went like this. In a later analysis, 70 million to 95 million unique TCR beta chains were counted across the 500 to 700 repertoires, and roughly 9.9 million of these chains were shared by at least two donors. Raw reads were error-corrected and collapsed into unique sequences with a nearest-neighbor algorithm that merged closely related sequences to remove PCR and sequencing errors. V, D and J gene segments were assigned by aligning CDR3 sequences to IMGT reference sequences. For a sequence to be retained, a match of at least six nucleotides was required to both a V gene segment and a J gene segment. Rearrangements were classified as productive when the CDR3 lacked stop codons and remained in frame with V and J, and all other rearrangements were classified as non-productive. CDR3 was defined by IMGT convention, running from the second conserved V-encoded cysteine to the conserved J-encoded phenylalanine. Sequences without an unambiguous match to a single V gene segment were excluded from the earlier analysis of several hundred of the donors. In an earlier analysis of a few hundred of the donors, a V segment was called functional when productive rearrangements were above 56.7%, and segregating when the standard deviation between donors exceeded 5%. A statistical classification framework was built for diagnosing cytomegalovirus status from the catalog of TCR beta chain sequences. A later analysis assigned V and J genes by comparing TCR nucleotide sequences with IMGT/GENE-DB human TR gene sequences. The TCRdist pipeline was used in a later analysis to assign CDR3 sequences and most-parsimonious VDJ recombination scenarios. A later analysis defined each TCR beta chain by its CDR3 amino acid sequence plus V-gene family, and excluded reads lacking a unique V-gene family. A later analysis removed several hundred highly shared, low-generation-probability nucleotide sequences to deal with suspected cross-contamination and a sequencing artifact. For each public chain, a later analysis derived a clonal expansion index from normalized ranks of inferred template counts within each repertoire. A later analysis computed generation probabilities with a VDJ recombination model fitted to out-of-frame rearrangements, and checked the results against IGoR. A later analysis scored TCR-TCR, TCR-HLA and TCR-CMV co-occurrence with hypergeometric tests, applying a repertoire-size bias correction to TCR pairs. To estimate false discovery rates, a later analysis permuted the HLA or CMV assignments 20 times. In a later analysis, co-occurring TCRs were grouped using DBSCAN, with TCRdist sequence similarity added in when clustering inside HLA-allele-positive subsets. For co-occurrence clustering, repertoires with fewer than 30,000 or more than 120,000 public chains were excluded, along with a handful of repertoires with anomalous nucleotide sharing. The clones in this table, taken by TCRdb from immuneACCESS, are in-frame only. Not every clone is retained; where verified, under half of the shortfall comes from an unresolved V gene, and the cause of the rest is unknown. V and J calls and clone size follow that table, whereas D and trimming were derived from the DNA. The sample profile shows fewer than 200,000 clones; approximately 80% of them were found once. The top ten clonotypes cover around 1.2% of the sample.

This sequence was found in a girl aged 2-10 years in good health and CMV-seropositive. The sample comprised PBMCs.

The CDR3 protein: CASSEQGYGYTF. The nucleotides read TGTGCCAGCAGTGAACAGGGCTATGGCTACACCTTC. The V and J genes are TRBV25-1 and TRBJ1-2, and possibly TRBD1, on 5 matching bases. Looking up the germline V gene yields CDR1 MGHDK and CDR2 SYGVNS. Its CDR3 holds 12 amino acids, cysteine through phenylalanine. The kept DNA is CDR3 alone, 36 bases in frame from the first base. V sheds 2 bases and J sheds 4 bases, leaving 5 bases between their ends.